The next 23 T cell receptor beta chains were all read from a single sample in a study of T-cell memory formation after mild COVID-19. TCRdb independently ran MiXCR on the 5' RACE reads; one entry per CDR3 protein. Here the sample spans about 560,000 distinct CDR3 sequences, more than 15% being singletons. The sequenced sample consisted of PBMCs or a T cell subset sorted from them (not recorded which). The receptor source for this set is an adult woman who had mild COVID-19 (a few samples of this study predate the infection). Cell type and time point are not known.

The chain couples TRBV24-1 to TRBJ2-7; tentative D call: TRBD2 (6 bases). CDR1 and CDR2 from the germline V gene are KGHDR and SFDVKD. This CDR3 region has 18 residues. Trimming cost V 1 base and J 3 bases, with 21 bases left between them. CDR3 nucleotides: TGTGCCACCAGTGATTTCTCTGGCCACCGGGTAGCGGACTACGAGCAGTACTTC. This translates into CATSDFSGHRVADYEQYF.

CDR3 loop: CASTIPGTGGNYGYTF. The CDR3 coding sequence is TGCGCCAGCACCATCCCGGGGACAGGGGGCAACTATGGCTACACCTTC. This chain joins TRBV5-1 and TRBJ1-2, with 12 bases aligning to TRBD1. CDR1 and CDR2 (germline): SGHRS, YFSETQ. V was clipped by 6 bases and J by 2 bases; unmatched bases: 8. This CDR3 has 16 amino acids.

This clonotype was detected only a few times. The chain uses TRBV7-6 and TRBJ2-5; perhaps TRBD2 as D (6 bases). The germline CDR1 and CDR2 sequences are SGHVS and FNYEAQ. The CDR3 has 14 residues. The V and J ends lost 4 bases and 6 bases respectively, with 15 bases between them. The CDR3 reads CASSSGLFSKTQYF. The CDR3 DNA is TGTGCCAGCAGCTCGGGACTCTTTAGCAAGACCCAGTACTTC.

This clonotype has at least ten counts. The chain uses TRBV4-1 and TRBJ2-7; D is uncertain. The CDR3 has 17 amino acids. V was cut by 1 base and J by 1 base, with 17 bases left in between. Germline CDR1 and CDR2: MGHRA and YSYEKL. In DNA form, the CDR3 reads TGCGCCAGCAGCCAAGGACCTTACCAGGAACCTTCCTACGAGCAGTACTTC. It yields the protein CASSQGPYQEPSYEQYF.

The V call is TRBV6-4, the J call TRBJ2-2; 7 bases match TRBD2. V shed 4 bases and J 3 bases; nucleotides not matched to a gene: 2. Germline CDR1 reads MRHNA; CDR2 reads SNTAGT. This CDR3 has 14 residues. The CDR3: CASSASGDTGELFF. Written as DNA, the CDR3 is TGTGCCAGCAGTGCTAGCGGAGACACCGGGGAGCTGTTTTTT.

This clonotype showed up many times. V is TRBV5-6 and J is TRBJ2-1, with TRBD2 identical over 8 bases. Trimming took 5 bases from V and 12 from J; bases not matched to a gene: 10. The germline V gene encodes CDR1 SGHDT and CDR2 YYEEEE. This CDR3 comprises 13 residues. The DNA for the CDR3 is TGTGCCAGCAGATTCCCGGGGGGGTTAGTGCAGTTCTTC. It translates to CASRFPGGLVQFF.

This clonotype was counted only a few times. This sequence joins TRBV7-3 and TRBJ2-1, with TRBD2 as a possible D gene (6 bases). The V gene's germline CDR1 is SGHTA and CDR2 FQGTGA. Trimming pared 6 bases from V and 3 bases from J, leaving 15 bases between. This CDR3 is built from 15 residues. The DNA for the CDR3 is TGTGCCAGCAGTGACGGGAGAGGATACTACAATGAGCAGTTCTTC. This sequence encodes CASSDGRGYYNEQFF.

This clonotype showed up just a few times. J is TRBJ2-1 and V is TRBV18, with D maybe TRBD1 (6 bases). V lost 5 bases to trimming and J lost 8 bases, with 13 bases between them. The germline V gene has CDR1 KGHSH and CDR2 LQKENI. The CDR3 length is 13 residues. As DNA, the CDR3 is TGTGCCAGCTCAAACGGACAGAGGGATGAGCAGTTCTTC. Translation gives CASSNGQRDEQFF.

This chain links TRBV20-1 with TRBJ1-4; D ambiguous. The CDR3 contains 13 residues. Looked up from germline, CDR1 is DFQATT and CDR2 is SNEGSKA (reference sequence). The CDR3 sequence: CSATGWAREKLFF. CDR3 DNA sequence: TGCAGCGCCACGGGGTGGGCTAGGGAAAAACTGTTTTTT.

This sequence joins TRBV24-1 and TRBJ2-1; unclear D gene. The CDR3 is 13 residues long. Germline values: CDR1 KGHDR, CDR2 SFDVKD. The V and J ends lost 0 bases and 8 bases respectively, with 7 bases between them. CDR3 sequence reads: CATSDLGIYEQFF. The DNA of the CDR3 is TGTGCCACCAGTGATTTGGGGATTTATGAGCAGTTCTTC.

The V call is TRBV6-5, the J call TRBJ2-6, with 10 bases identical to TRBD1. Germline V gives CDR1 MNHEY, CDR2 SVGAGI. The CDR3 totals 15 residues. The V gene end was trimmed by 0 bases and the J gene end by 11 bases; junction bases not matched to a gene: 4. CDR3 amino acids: CASSYSIGTGDVLTF. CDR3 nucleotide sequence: TGTGCCAGCAGTTACTCGATCGGGACAGGGGACGTCCTGACTTTC.

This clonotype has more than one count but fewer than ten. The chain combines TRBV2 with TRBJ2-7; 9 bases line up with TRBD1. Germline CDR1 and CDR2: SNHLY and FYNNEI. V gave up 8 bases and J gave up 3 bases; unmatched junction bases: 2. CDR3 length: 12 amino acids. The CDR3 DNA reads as TGTGCCAGCCGGGACAGGGTCTACGAGCAGTACTTC. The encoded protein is CASRDRVYEQYF.

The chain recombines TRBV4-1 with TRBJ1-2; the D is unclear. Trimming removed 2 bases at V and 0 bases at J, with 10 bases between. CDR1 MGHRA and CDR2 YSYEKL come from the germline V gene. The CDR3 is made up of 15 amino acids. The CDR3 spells CASSQSALANYGYTF. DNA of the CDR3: TGCGCCAGCAGCCAAAGTGCCCTAGCTAACTATGGCTACACCTTC.

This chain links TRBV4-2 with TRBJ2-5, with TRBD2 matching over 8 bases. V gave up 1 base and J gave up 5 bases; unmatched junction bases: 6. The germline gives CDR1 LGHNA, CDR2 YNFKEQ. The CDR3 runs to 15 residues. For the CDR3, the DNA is TGTGCCAGCAGCCAAGCGGGAGGGGATAGGGAGACCCAGTACTTC. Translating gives CASSQAGGDRETQYF.

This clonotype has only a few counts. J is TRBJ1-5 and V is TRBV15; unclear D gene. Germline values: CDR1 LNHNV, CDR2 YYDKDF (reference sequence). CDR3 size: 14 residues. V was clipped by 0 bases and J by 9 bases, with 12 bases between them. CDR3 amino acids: CATSRDVWGTPQHF. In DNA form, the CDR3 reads TGTGCCACCAGCAGAGATGTTTGGGGTACGCCCCAGCATTTT.

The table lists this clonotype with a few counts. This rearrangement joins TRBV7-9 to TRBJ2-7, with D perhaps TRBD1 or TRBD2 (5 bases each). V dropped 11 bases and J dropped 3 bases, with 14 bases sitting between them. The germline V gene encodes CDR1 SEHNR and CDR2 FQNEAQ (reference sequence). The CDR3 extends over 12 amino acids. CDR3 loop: CAWQGRSYEQYF. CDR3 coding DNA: TGTGCCTGGCAGGGACGGAGCTACGAGCAGTACTTC.

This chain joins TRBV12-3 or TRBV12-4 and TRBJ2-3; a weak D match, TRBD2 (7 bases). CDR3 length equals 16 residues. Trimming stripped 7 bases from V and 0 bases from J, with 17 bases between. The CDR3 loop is CASTSGGGPSTDTQYF. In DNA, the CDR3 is TGTGCCAGCACCTCGGGGGGCGGACCTAGCACAGATACGCAGTATTTT.

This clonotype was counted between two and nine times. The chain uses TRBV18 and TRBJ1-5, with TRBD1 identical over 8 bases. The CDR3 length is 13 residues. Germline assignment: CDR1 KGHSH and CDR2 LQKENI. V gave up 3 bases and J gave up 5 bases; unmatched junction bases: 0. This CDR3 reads CASSPDRDQPQHF. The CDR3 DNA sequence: TGTGCCAGCTCACCGGACAGGGATCAGCCCCAGCATTTT. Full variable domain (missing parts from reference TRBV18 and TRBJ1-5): NAGVMQNPRHLVRRRGQEARLRCSPMKGHSHVYWYRQLPEEGLKFMVYLQKENIIDESGMPKERFSAEFPKEGPSILRIQQVVRGDSAAYFCASSPDRDQPQHFGDGTRLSIL.

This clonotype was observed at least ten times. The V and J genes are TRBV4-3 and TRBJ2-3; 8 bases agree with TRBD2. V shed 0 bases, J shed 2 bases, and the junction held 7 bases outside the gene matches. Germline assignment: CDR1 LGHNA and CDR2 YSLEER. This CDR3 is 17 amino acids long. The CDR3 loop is CASSQEQREGLTDTQYF. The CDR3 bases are TGCGCCAGCAGCCAAGAGCAACGGGAGGGCCTCACAGATACGCAGTATTTT.

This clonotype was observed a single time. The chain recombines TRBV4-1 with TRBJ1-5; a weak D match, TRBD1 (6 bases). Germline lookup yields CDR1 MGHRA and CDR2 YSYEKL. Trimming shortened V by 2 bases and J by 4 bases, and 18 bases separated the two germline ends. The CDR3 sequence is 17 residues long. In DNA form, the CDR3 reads TGCGCCAGCAGCCAACCACCGGGGGGGGCGAGAAATCAGCCCCAGCATTTT. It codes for CASSQPPGGARNQPQHF.

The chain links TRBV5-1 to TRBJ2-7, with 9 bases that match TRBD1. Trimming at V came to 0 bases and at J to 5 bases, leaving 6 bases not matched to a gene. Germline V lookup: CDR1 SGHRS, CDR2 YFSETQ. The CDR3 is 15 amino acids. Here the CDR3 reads CASSLGTGDIDEQYF. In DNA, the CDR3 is TGCGCCAGCAGCTTGGGGACAGGGGATATCGACGAGCAGTACTTC. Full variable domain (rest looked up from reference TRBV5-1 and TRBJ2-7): KAGVTQTPRYLIKTRGQQVTLSCSPISGHRSVSWYQQTPGQGLQFLFEYFSETQRNKGNFPGRFSGRQFSNSRSEMNVSTLELGDSALYLCASSLGTGDIDEQYFGPGTRLTVT.

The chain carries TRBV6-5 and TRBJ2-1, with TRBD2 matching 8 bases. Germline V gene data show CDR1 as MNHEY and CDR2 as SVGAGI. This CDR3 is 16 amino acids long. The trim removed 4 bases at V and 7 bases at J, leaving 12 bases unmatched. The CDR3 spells CASSFSGTRFRNEQFF. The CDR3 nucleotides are TGTGCCAGCAGTTTCTCCGGGACTAGGTTCCGGAATGAGCAGTTCTTC.

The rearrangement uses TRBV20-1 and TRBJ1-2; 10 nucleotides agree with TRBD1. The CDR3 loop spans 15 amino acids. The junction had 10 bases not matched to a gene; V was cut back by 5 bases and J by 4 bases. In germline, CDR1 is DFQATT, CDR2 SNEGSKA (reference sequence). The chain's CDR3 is CSAPNRDRGTYGYTF. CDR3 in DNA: TGCAGTGCTCCTAACCGGGACAGGGGCACCTATGGCTACACCTTC.